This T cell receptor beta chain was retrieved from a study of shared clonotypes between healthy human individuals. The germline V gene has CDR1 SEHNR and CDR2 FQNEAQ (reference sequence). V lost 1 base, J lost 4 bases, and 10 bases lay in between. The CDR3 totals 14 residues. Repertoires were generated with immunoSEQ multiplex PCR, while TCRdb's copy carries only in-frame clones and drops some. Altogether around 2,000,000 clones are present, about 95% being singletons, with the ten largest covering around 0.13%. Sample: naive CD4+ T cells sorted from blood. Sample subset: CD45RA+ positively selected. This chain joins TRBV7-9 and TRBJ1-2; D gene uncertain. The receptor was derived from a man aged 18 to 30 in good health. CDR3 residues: CASSLVEGPYGYTF. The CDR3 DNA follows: TGTGCCAGCAGCTTAGTGGAAGGGCCCTATGGCTACACCTTC.